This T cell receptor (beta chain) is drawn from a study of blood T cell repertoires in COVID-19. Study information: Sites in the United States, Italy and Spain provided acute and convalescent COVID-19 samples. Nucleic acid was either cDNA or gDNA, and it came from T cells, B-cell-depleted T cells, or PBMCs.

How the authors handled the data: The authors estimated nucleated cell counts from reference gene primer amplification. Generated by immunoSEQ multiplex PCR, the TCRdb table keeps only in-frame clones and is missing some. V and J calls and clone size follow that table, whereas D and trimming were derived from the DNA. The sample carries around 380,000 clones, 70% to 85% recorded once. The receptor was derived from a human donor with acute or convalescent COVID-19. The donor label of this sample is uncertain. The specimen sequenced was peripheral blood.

CDR3 protein: CASSPSMEVTEAFF. Here the CDR3 DNA reads TGTGCCAGCAGCCCAAGTATGGAGGTCACTGAAGCTTTCTTT. This sequence joins TRBV12-1 and TRBJ1-1. TRBV12-1 is designated a pseudogene. The length of the CDR3 is 14 residues.